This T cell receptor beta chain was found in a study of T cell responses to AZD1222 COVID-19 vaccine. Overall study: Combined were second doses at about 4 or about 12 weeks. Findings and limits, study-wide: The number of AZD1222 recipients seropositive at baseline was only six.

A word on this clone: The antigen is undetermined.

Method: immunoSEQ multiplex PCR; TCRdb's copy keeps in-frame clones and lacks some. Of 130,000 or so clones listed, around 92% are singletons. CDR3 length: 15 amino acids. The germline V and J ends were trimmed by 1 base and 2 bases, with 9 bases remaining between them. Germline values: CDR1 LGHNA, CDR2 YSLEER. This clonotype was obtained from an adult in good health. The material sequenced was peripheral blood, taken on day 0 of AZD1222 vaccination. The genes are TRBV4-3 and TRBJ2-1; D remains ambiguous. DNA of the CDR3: TGCGCCAGCAGCCAAGCCGTCACTACCTACAATGAGCAGTTCTTC. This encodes CASSQAVTTYNEQFF.